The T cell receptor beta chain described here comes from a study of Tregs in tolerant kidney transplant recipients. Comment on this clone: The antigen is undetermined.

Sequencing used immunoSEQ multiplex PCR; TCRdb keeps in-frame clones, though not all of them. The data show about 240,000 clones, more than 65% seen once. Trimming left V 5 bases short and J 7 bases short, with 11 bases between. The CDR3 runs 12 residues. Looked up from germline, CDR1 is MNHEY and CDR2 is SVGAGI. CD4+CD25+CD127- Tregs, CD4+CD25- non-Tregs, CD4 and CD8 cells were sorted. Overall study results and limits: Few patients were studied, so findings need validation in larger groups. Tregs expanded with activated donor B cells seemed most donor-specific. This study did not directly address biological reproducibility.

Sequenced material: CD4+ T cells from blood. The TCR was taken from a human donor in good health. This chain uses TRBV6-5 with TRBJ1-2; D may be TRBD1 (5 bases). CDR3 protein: CASSPRGVGYTF. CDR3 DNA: TGTGCCAGCAGTCCGCGGGGGGTTGGCTACACCTTC.